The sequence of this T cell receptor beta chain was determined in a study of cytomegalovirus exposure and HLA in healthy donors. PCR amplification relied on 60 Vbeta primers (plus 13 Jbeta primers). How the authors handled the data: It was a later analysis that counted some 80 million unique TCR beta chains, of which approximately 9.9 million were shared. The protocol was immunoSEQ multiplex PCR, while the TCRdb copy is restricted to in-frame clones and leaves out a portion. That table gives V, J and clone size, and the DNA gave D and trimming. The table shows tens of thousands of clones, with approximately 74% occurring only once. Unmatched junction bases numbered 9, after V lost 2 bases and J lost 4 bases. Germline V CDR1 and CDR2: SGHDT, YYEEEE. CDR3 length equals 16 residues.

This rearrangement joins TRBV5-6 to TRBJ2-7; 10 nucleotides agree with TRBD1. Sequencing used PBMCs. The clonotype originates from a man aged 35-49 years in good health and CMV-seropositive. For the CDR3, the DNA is TGTGCCAGCAGCTTTGGGATCGGGACAGGGGTATACGAGCAGTACTTC. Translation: CASSFGIGTGVYEQYF.